The T cell receptor beta chain under discussion was sequenced for a study of cytomegalovirus exposure and HLA in healthy donors. The PCR employed 60 Vbeta primers together with 13 Jbeta primers. Sequencing was performed with immunoSEQ multiplex PCR; in TCRdb, only in-frame clones are kept and a portion is missing. The top ten clones hold 3.7% of a sample with over 70,000 clones, more than 70% of them seen once. In regard to this clone: Its antigen remains unidentified.

The study's findings and limits: Indistinguishability led to the exclusion of some V segments, TRBV6-2 and TRBV6-3 included.

Trimming cost V 4 bases and J 0 bases, with 16 bases left between them. The CDR3 sequence is 16 residues long. In germline, CDR1 is SGHNT, CDR2 YYREEE (reference sequence). The chain has TRBV5-4 and TRBJ1-1; D unresolved. The sequence was collected from a man aged 25 to 40 in good health and CMV-seronegative. Material for sequencing was PBMCs. The CDR3 DNA sequence: TGTGCCAGCAGCCCGGGGATCTACCCCATGAACACTGAAGCTTTCTTT. This sequence encodes CASSPGIYPMNTEAFF.